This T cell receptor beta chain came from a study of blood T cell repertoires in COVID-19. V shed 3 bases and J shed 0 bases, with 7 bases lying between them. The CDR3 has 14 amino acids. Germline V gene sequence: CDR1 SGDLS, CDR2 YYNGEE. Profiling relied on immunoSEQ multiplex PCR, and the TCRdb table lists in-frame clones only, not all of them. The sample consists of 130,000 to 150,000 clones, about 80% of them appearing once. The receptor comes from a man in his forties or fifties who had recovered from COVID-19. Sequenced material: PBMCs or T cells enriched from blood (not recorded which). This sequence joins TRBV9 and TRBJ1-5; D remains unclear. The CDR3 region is CASSAEDSNQPQHF. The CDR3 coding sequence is TGTGCCAGCAGCGCTGAGGATAGCAATCAGCCCCAGCATTTT. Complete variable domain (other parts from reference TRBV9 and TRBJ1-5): DSGVTQTPKHLITATGQRVTLRCSPRSGDLSVYWYQQSLDQGLQFLIQYYNGEERAKGNILERFSAQQFPDLHSELNLSSLELGDSALYFCASSAEDSNQPQHFGDGTRLSIL.